The 8 T cell receptor beta chains below all came from one sample that was sequenced in a study of metastatic and nonmetastatic thyroid tumors. Prior to thyroid surgery, none of the patients had received any treatment. TCRdb re-called the PCR reads through MiXCR. The data hold just under 20,000 clones, with under 35% observed a single time. The sample consisted of blood. The receptors were sampled from a female donor with papillary thyroid cancer or a benign thyroid nodule (not recorded which). Some clones in this sample may be carry-over from other donors' samples.

The chain links TRBV4-2 to TRBJ2-7; 7 nucleotides match TRBD1. This CDR3 has 15 residues. V lost 1 base and J lost 1; bases outside the gene matches: 4. The germline V gene has CDR1 LGHNA and CDR2 YNFKEQ. In DNA, the CDR3 is TGTGCCAGCAGCCAAGGACAGGGTATTTCCTACGAGCAGTACTTC. This codes for CASSQGQGISYEQYF.

By sample fraction, this clone is medium-sized. This chain links TRBV6-1 with TRBJ2-7; 12 nucleotides match TRBD1. CDR1 and CDR2 from the germline V gene are MNHNS and SASEGT. The CDR3 is 16 amino acids. Losses at the gene ends were 5 bases for V and 5 bases for J; bases not matched to a gene: 10. CDR3 sequence reads: CASSLDAGTGGDEQYF. As DNA, the CDR3 is TGTGCCAGCAGTCTAGATGCCGGGACAGGGGGCGACGAGCAGTACTTC.

The J gene is TRBJ1-2, the V gene TRBV5-1; D remains unclear. Germline CDR1 and CDR2: SGHRS and YFSETQ. Trimming took 0 bases from V and 13 from J, leaving 10 bases between them. The CDR3 has 11 residues. Here the CDR3 reads CASSLGQAVTF. The CDR3 nucleotides read TGCGCCAGCAGCTTGGGGCAGGCCGTCACCTTC.

This clone was detected many times. This chain joins TRBV4-1 and TRBJ1-2; D remains unclear. V gave up 0 bases and J gave up 4 bases, with 9 bases separating them. Germline lookup yields CDR1 MGHRA and CDR2 YSYEKL. CDR3 size: 14 residues. CDR3 protein: CASSQDGQFYGYTF. In DNA, the CDR3 is TGCGCCAGCAGCCAAGATGGGCAGTTCTATGGCTACACCTTC.

This clone has ten or more counts. This rearrangement joins TRBV10-3 to TRBJ1-4; D gene uncertain. This CDR3 has 13 residues. Trimming cost V 9 bases and J 5 bases, with 13 bases left between them. CDR1 is ENHRY, CDR2 SYGVKD, per germline. The CDR3 spells CAIQSAQNEKLFF. The CDR3 DNA is TGTGCCATTCAGTCCGCACAAAATGAAAAACTGTTTTTT.

This clone was counted ten times or more. V usage is TRBV28 and J usage is TRBJ1-4; no definite D call. V was pared by 5 bases and J by 10 bases, with 8 bases between. The CDR3 runs 11 residues. The germline V gene has CDR1 MDHEN and CDR2 SYDVKM. The CDR3 DNA follows: TGTGCCAGCAGTAATAGAGGAAAACTGTTTTTT. Its protein product is CASSNRGKLFF.

This clone has ten or more counts. The chain carries TRBV14 and TRBJ2-3; D uncertain. Trimming took off 0 bases at V and 4 bases at J, with 8 bases between the two ends. The CDR3 consists of 14 residues. Germline lookup yields CDR1 SGHDN and CDR2 FVKESK. The CDR3 here is CASSQDRSADTQYF. The CDR3 bases are TGTGCCAGCAGCCAAGATAGGAGTGCAGATACGCAGTATTTT.

In this sample, this clone turned up a few times. Other nucleotide sequences in the sample specify the same CDR3. The chain employs TRBV28 and TRBJ1-2, with 8 nucleotides matching TRBD1. Per germline, CDR1 MDHEN and CDR2 SYDVKM. With 5 bases clipped from V and 6 bases from J, the junction kept 14 bases outside the gene matches. This CDR3 comprises 16 residues. The CDR3 protein is CASSGFRGTGSDGYTF. The CDR3 DNA follows: TGTGCCAGCAGTGGTTTTCGTGGGACAGGTTCCGATGGCTACACCTTC.